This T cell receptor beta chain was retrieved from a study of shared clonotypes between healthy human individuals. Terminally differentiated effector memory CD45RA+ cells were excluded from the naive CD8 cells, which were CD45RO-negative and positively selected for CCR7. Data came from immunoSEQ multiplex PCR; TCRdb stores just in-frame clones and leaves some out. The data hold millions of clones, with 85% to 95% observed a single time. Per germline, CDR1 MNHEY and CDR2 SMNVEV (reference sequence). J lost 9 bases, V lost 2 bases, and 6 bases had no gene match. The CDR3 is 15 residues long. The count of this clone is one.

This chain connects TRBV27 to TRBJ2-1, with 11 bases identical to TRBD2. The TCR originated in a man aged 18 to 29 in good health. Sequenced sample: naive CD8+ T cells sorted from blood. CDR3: CASSLSSGRAGEQFF. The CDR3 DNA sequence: TGTGCCAGCAGTTTAAGTAGCGGGAGGGCCGGTGAGCAGTTCTTC.